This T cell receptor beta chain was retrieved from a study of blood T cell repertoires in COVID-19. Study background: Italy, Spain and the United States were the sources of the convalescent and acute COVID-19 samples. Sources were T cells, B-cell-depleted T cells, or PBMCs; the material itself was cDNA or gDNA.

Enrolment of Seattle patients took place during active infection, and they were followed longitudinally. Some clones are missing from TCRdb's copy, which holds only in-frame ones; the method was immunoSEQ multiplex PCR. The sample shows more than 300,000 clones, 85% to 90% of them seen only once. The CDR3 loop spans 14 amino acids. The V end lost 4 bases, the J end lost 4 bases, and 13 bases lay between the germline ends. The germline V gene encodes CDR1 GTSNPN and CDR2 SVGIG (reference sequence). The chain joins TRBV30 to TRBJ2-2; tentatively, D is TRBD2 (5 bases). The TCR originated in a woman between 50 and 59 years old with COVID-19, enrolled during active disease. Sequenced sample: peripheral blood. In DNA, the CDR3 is TGTGCCTGGAACCGAGGGAGCAGCACCGGGGAGCTGTTTTTT. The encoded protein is CAWNRGSSTGELFF.